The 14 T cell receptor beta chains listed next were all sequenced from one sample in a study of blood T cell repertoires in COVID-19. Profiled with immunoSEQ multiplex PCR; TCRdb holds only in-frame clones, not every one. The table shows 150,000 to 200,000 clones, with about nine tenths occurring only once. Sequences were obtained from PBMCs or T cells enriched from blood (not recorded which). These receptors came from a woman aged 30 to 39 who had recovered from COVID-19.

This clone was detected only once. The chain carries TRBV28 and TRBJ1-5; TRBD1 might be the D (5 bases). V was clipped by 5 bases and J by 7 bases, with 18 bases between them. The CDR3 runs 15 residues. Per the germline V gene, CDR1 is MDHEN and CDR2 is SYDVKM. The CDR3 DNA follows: TGTGCCAGCAGTACCGGTGCAGGGCGCCGGCAGCCCCAGCATTTT. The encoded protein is CASSTGAGRRQPQHF.

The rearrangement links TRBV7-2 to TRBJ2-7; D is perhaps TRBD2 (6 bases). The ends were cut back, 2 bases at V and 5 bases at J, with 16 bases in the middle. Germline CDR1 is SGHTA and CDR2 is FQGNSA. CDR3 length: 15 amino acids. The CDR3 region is CASSLPRVVADEQYF. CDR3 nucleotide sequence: TGTGCCAGCAGCTTACCCCGAGTAGTAGCGGACGAGCAGTACTTC.

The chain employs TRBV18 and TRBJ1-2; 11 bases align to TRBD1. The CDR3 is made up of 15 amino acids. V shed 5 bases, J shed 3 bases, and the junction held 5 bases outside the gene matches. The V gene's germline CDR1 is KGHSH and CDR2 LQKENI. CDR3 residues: CASSSSGQGDYGYTF. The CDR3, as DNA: TGTGCCAGCTCATCTTCGGGACAGGGGGACTATGGCTACACCTTC.

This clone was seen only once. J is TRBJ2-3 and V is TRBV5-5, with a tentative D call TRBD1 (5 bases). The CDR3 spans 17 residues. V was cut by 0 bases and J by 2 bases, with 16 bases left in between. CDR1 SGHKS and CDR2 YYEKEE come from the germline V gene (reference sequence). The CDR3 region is CASSLEDTPSLTDTQYF. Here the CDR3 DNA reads TGTGCCAGCAGCTTGGAGGACACCCCATCCCTCACAGATACGCAGTATTTT.

The CDR3 protein is CASSASSGGGYEQFF. CDR3 bases: TGTGCCAGCAGCGCCAGTAGCGGGGGTGGGTATGAGCAGTTCTTC. V usage is TRBV7-3 and J usage is TRBJ2-1; 9 bases match TRBD2. The germline gives CDR1 SGHTA, CDR2 FQGTGA. The CDR3 consists of 15 residues. Trimming removed 5 bases from V and 8 bases from J; junction bases left unmatched: 10.

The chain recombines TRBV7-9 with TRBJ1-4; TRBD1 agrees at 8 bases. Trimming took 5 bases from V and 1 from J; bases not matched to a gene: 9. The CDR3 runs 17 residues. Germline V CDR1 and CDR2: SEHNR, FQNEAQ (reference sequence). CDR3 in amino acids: CASSGDRGIVTNEKLFF. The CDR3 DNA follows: TGTGCCAGCAGCGGAGACAGGGGTATTGTAACTAATGAAAAACTGTTTTTT.

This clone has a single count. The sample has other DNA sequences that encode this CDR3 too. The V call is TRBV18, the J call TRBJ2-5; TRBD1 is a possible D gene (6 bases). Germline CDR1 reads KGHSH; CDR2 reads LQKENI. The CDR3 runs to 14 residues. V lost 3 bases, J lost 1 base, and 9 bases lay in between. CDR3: CASSPDSSQETQYF. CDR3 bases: TGTGCCAGCTCACCGGACAGCAGCCAAGAGACCCAGTACTTC.

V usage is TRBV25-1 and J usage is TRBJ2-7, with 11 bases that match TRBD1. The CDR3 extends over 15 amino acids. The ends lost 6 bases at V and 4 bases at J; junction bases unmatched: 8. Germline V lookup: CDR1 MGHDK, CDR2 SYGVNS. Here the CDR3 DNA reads TGTGCCAGCAGCTACGGACAGGGGGCATATTACGAGCAGTACTTC. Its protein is CASSYGQGAYYEQYF.

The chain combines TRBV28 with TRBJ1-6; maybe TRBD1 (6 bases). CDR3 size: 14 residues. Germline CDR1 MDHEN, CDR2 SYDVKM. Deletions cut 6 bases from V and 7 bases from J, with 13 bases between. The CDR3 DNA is TGTGCCAGCAGAGAGGACAGCAGCAATTCACCCCTCCACTTT. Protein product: CASREDSSNSPLHF.

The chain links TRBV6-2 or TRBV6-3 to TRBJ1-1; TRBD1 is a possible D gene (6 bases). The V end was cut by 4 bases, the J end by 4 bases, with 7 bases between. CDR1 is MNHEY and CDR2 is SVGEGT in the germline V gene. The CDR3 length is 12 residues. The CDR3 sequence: CASSWGLTEAFF. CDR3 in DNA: TGTGCCAGCAGTTGGGGGCTCACTGAAGCTTTCTTT.

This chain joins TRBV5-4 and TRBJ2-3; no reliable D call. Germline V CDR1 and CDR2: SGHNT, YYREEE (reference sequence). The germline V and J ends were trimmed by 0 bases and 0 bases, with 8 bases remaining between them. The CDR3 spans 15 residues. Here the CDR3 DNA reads TGTGCCAGCAGCTTGGAGGCGGCTAGCACAGATACGCAGTATTTT. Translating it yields CASSLEAASTDTQYF. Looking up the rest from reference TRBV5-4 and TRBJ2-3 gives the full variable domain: ETGVTQSPTHLIKTRGQQVTLRCSSQSGHNTVSWYQQALGQGPQFIFQYYREEENGRGNFPPRFSGLQFPNYSSELNVNALELDDSALYLCASSLEAASTDTQYFGPGTRLTVL.

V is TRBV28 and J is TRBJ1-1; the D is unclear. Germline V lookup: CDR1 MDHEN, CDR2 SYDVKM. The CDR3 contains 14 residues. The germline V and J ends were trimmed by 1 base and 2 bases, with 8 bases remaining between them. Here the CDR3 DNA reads TGTGCCAGCAGTTTATTAAGAGAAAACACTGAAGCTTTCTTT. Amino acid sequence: CASSLLRENTEAFF.

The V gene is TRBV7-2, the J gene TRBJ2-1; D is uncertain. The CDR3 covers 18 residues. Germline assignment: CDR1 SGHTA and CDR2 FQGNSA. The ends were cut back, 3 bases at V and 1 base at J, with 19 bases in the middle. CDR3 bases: TGTGCCAGCAGCTTGGGCCATTCGCGACCCACTTCCTACAATGAGCAGTTCTTC. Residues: CASSLGHSRPTSYNEQFF.

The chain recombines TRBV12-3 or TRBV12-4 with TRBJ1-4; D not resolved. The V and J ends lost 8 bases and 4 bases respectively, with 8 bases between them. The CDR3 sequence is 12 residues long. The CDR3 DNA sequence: TGTGCCAGCGGTGACATTAATGAAAAACTGTTTTTT. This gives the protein CASGDINEKLFF.